This TCR beta chain is from a study of T cell responses to AZD1222 COVID-19 vaccine. This table comes from immunoSEQ multiplex PCR, and its TCRdb copy is limited to in-frame clones, with some not included. The sample has approximately 67,000 clones, about nine tenths seen once. This clone was recorded only once. V was shortened by 2 bases and J by 6 bases, with 12 bases between the two germline ends. Germline values: CDR1 GTSNPN, CDR2 SVGIG (reference sequence). The CDR3 extends over 13 amino acids. The source of this sequence is an adult in good health. This chain joins TRBV30 and TRBJ2-3; weak D call: TRBD1 (6 bases). Sequences were derived from peripheral blood, sampled on day 0 of AZD1222 vaccination. The CDR3 DNA sequence: TGTGCCTGGAGTAGGGGGACGACCGATACGCAGTATTTT. Its protein is CAWSRGTTDTQYF.